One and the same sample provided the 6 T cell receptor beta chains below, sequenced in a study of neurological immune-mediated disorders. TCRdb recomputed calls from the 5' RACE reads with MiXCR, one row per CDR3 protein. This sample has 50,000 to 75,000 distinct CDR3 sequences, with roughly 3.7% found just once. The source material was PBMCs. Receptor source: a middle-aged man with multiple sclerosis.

The CDR3 sequence: CASSLPGARENEQFF. The DNA for the CDR3 is TGTGCCAGCAGTCTACCGGGAGCCCGGGAAAATGAGCAGTTCTTC. This rearrangement joins TRBV6-5 to TRBJ2-1; the D gene is possibly TRBD2 (6 bases). The CDR3 runs to 15 residues. Looked up from germline, CDR1 is MNHEY and CDR2 is SVGAGI. Deletions cut 5 bases from V and 7 bases from J, with 18 bases between.

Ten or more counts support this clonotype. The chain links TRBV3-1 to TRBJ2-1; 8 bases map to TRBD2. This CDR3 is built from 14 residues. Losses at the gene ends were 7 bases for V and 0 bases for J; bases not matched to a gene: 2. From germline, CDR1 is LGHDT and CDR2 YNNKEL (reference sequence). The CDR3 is CASTAGGSYNEQFF. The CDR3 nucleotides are TGTGCCAGCACGGCGGGGGGCTCCTACAATGAGCAGTTCTTC.

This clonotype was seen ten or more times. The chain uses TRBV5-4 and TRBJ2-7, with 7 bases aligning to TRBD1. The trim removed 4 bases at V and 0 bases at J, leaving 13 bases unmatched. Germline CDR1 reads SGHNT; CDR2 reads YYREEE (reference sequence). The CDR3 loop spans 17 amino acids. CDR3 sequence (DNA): TGTGCCAGCAGCCGACGGACAGGAGGCTATGACTCCTACGAGCAGTACTTC. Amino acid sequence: CASSRRTGGYDSYEQYF. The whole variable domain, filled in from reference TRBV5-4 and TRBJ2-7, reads ETGVTQSPTHLIKTRGQQVTLRCSSQSGHNTVSWYQQALGQGPQFIFQYYREEENGRGNFPPRFSGLQFPNYSSELNVNALELDDSALYLCASSRRTGGYDSYEQYFGPGTRLTVT.

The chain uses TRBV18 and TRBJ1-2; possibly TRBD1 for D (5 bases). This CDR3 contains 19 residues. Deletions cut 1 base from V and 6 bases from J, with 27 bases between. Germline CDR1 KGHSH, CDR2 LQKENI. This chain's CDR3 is CASSPLVGGTLNWRNGYTF. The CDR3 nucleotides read TGTGCCAGCTCACCACTTGTCGGGGGGACCTTAAACTGGAGAAATGGCTACACCTTC.

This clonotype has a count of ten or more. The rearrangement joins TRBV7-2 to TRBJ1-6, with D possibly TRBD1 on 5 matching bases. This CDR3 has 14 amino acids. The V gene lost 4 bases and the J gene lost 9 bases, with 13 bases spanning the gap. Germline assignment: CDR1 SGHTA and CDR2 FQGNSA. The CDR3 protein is CASSYQGFGSPLHF. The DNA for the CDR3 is TGTGCCAGCAGCTACCAGGGATTTGGTTCACCCCTCCACTTT.

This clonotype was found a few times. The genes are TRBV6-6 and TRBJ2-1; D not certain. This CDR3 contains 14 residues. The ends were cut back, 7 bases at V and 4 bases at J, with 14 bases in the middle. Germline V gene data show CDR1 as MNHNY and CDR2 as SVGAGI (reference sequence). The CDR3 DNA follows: TGTGCCAGCACCCTCCGAACAGATTACAATGAGCAGTTCTTC. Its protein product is CASTLRTDYNEQFF.